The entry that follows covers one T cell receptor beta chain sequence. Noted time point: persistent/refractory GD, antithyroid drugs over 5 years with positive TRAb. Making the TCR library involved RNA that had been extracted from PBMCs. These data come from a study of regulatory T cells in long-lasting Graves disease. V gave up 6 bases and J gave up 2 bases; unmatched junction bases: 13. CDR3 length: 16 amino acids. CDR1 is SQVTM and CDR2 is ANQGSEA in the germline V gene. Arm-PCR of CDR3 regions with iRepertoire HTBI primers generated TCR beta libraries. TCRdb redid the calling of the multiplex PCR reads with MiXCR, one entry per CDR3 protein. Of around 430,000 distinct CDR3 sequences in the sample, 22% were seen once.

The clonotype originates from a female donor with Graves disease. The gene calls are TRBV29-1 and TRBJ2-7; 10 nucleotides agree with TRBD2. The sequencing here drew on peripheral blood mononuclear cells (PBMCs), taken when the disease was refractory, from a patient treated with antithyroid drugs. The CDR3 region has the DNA TGCAGCGTCCGAGTTTATCAGCGGGAGGGAGCCTACGAGCAGTACTTC. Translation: CSVRVYQREGAYEQYF.